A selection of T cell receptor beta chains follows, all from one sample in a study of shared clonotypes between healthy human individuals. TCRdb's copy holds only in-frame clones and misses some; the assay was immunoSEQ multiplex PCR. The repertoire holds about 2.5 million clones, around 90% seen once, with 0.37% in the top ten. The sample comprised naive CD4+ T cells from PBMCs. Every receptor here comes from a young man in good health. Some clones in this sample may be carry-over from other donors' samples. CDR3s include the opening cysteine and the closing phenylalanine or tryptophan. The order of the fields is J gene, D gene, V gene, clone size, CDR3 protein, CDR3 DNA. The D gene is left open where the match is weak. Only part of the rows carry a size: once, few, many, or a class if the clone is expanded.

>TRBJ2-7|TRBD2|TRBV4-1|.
CASSSVSGTRFYEQYF
TGCGCCAGCAGCTCGGTAAGCGGGACTAGGTTCTACGAGCAGTACTTC
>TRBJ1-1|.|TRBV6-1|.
CASSGSPPTEAFF
TGTGCCAGCAGTGGCAGTCCCCCGACTGAAGCTTTCTTT
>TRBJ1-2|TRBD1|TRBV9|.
CASSHDRGYGYTF
TGTGCCAGCAGCCATGACAGGGGCTATGGCTACACCTTC
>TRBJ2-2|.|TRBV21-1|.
CASSKTGPSGIGTGELFF
TGTGCCAGCAGCAAAACGGGCCCTAGCGGGATTGGCACCGGGGAGCTGTTTTTT
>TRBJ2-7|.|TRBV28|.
CASSLRQVYEQYF
TGTGCCAGCAGTTTACGGCAGGTATACGAGCAGTACTTC
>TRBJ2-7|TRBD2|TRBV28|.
CAVGGGVRGEQYF
TGTGCCGTCGGCGGGGGAGTTAGAGGCGAGCAGTACTTC
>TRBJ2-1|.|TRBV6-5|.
CASSPDFNAINEQFF
TGTGCCAGCAGTCCGGACTTCAACGCGATCAATGAGCAGTTCTTC
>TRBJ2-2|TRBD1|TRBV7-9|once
CASSNRGAGQGVSFGELFF
TGTGCCAGCAGCAACAGAGGGGCGGGCCAGGGGGTCTCTTTCGGGGAGCTGTTTTTT
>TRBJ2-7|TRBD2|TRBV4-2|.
CASSPIGTSGRAVGYEQYF
TGTGCCAGCAGCCCGATAGGGACTAGCGGGAGGGCGGTAGGCTACGAGCAGTACTTC
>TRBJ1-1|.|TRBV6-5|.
CASSYPPEAFF
TGTGCCAGCAGTTACCCACCTGAAGCTTTCTTT
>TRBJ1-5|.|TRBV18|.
CASSPSTQGNQPQHF
TGTGCCAGCTCACCCAGTACTCAGGGTAATCAGCCCCAGCATTTT
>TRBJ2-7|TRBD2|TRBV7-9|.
CASSRVGREGRYEQYF
TGTGCCAGCAGCCGCGTGGGGCGGGAGGGGAGATACGAGCAGTACTTC
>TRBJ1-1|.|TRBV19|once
CASSSAGTQNTEAFF
TGTGCCAGTAGTAGCGCAGGGACCCAAAACACTGAAGCTTTCTTT
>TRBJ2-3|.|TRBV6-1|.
CASEGHTDTQYF
TGTGCCAGCGAAGGGCACACAGATACGCAGTATTTT
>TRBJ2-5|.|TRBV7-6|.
CASSLMPQETQYF
TGTGCCAGCAGCTTAATGCCACAAGAGACCCAGTACTTC
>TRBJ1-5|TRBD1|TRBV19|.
CASSIPGQGSNQPQHF
TGTGCCAGTAGTATCCCCGGACAGGGGAGCAATCAGCCCCAGCATTTT
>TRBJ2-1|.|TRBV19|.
CASARLASSSYNEQFF
TGTGCCAGCGCCCGGCTAGCGTCTAGCTCCTACAATGAGCAGTTCTTC
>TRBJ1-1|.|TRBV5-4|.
CASSSRFGDNTEAFF
TGTGCCAGCAGCTCGCGGTTCGGGGACAACACTGAAGCTTTCTTT
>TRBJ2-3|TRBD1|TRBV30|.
CAWSRGETGGTDTQYF
TGTGCCTGGAGTAGGGGGGAGACAGGGGGCACAGATACGCAGTATTTT
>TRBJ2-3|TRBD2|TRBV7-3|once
CASSLGILADTDTQYF
TGTGCCAGCAGCTTGGGGATACTAGCGGACACAGATACGCAGTATTTT
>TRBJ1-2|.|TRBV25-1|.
CASSLGYGYTF
TGTGCCAGCAGTCTGGGGTATGGCTACACCTTC
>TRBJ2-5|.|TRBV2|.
CASIRQETQYF
TGTGCCAGCATCCGTCAAGAGACCCAGTACTTC
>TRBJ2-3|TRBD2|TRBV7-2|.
CASSPWGGEVDTQYF
TGTGCCAGCAGCCCATGGGGGGGAGAGGTAGATACGCAGTATTTT
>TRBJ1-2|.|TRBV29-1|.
CSARGALNYGYTF
TGCAGCGCCCGGGGGGCTCTCAACTATGGCTACACCTTC
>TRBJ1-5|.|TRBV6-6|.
CASSYSTSGIRQPQHF
TGTGCCAGCAGTTACTCGACCTCAGGTATACGACAGCCCCAGCATTTT
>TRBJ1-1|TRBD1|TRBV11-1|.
CASSSQGVNTEAFF
TGTGCCAGCAGCTCCCAGGGGGTGAACACTGAAGCTTTCTTT
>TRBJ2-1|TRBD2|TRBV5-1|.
CASSWRLAANFDNEQFF
TGCGCCAGCAGCTGGAGACTAGCGGCCAATTTCGACAATGAGCAGTTCTTC
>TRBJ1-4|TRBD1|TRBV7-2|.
CASSVGGGINEKLFF
TGTGCCAGCAGCGTAGGGGGCGGCATTAATGAAAAACTGTTTTTT
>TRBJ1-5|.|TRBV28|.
CASSPIGGASNQPQHF
TGTGCCAGCAGTCCGATCGGGGGGGCCAGCAATCAGCCCCAGCATTTT
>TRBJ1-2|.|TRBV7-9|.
CASSLGQGTGYTF
TGTGCCAGCAGCCTGGGGCAGGGGACGGGCTACACCTTC
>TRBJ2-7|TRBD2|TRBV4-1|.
CASSLGLAGTYEQYF
TGCGCCAGCAGCCTCGGGCTAGCGGGAACATACGAGCAGTACTTC
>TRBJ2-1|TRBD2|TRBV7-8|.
CASSLAYSGRAKNEQFF
TGTGCCAGCAGCTTAGCATATAGCGGGAGGGCGAAAAATGAGCAGTTCTTC
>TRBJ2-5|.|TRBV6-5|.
CASSYNPRRETQYF
TGTGCCAGCAGTTACAACCCCCGACGGGAGACCCAGTACTTC
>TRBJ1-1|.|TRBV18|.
CASSQGIYRAGNTEAFF
TGTGCCAGCTCACAGGGGATTTATAGGGCGGGGAACACTGAAGCTTTCTTT
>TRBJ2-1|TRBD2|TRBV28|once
CASSFRLAGVKIEQFF
TGTGCCAGCAGTTTCCGACTAGCGGGAGTTAAGATTGAGCAGTTCTTC
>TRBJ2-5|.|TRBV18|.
CASSPPHGGETQYF
TGTGCCAGCTCACCACCCCATGGGGGCGAGACCCAGTACTTC
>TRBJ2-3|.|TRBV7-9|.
CASSPFTGARTDTQYF
TGTGCCAGCAGCCCCTTCACAGGAGCGAGGACAGATACGCAGTATTTT
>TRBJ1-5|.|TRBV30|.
CAWSGRQSNQPQHF
TGTGCCTGGAGTGGGAGACAGAGCAATCAGCCCCAGCATTTT
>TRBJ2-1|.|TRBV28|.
CASSLWKNEQFF
TGTGCCAGCAGTTTATGGAAGAATGAGCAGTTCTTC
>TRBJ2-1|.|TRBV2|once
CASSRRDSLYNEQFF
TGTGCCAGCAGCCGCCGGGACTCTTTATACAATGAGCAGTTCTTC
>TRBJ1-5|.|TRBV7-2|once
CASSLEGSNQPQHF
TGTGCCAGCAGCTTAGAGGGTAGCAATCAGCCCCAGCATTTT
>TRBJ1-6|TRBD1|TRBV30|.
CAWSPDRENSPLHF
TGTGCCTGGAGTCCGGACAGGGAGAATTCACCCCTCCACTTT
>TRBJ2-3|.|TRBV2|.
CASSGVGPGRAQYF
TGTGCCAGTTCAGGGGTGGGGCCCGGCAGGGCGCAGTATTTT
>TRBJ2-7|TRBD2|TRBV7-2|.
CASSPRGGGLAGGSYEQYF
TGTGCCAGCAGCCCCCGAGGGGGGGGACTAGCGGGAGGCTCCTACGAGCAGTACTTC
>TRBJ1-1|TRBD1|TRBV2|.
CASKPGQGNTEAFF
TGTGCCAGCAAACCGGGACAGGGGAACACTGAAGCTTTCTTT
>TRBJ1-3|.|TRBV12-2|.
CASRPEQGSGNTIYF
TGTGCAAGTCGGCCTGAACAGGGCTCTGGAAACACCATATATTTT
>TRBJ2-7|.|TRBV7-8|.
CASSLAPASITYEQYF
TGTGCCAGCAGCTTAGCCCCGGCCTCAATTACCTACGAGCAGTACTTC
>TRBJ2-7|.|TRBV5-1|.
CASSPPGDEQYF
TGCGCCAGCAGCCCCCCAGGTGACGAGCAGTACTTC
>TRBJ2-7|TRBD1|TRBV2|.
CAIGTGTEVEQYF
TGTGCCATAGGGACAGGGACGGAGGTCGAGCAGTACTTC
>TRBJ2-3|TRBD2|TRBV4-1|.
CASSQESGISTDTQYF
TGCGCCAGCAGCCAAGAAAGCGGGATCAGCACAGATACGCAGTATTTT
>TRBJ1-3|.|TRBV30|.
CAWSVAEGNTIYF
TGTGCCTGGAGTGTGGCGGAAGGAAACACCATATATTTT